These 18 T cell receptor beta chains came from one sample sequenced in a study of Ad26.COV2.S vaccination and SARS-CoV-2 variants. This sample's treatment: about 20 received Ad26.COV2.S at low or high dose, single or two shots; roughly five received placebo; per-sample allocation not given. Sampling was performed 63 days after the first vaccine or placebo injection. Sequencing was performed with immunoSEQ multiplex PCR; in TCRdb, only in-frame clones are kept and a portion is missing. The profile shows about 350,000 clones, approximately 86% of them singletons. The sequencing used peripheral blood, collected in a trial of Ad26.COV2.S vaccine versus placebo. The origin of the receptors is a person between 18 and 65 years old who received the Ad26.COV2.S COVID-19 vaccine or a placebo.

This clone occurred once. The V and J genes are TRBV7-9 and TRBJ1-5; unclear D gene. Germline values: CDR1 SEHNR, CDR2 FQNEAQ (reference sequence). The CDR3 loop spans 13 amino acids. Trimming removed 2 bases at V and 9 bases at J, with 11 bases between. CDR3 sequence: CASSLKDARPQHF. As DNA, the CDR3 is TGTGCCAGCAGCTTAAAGGACGCCAGGCCCCAGCATTTT. Drawing the rest from reference TRBV7-9 and TRBJ1-5, the complete variable domain is DTGVSQNPRHKITKRGQNVTFRCDPISEHNRLYWYRQTLGQGPEFLTYFQNEAQLEKSRLLSDRFSAERPKGSFSTLEIQRTEQGDSAMYLCASSLKDARPQHFGDGTRLSIL.

The rearrangement joins TRBV27 to TRBJ2-5, with D perhaps given as TRBD1 or TRBD2 (5 bases each). CDR1 is MNHEY and CDR2 is SMNVEV in the germline V gene (reference sequence). V dropped 0 bases and J dropped 7 bases, with 12 bases sitting between them. This CDR3 comprises 14 residues. CDR3 nucleotides: TGTGCCAGCAGTTTATCGGTCGGGACGGTGACCCAGTACTTC. Residues: CASSLSVGTVTQYF.

This clone was seen a few times. The V and J genes are TRBV28 and TRBJ2-5; D is uncertain. Trimming left V 3 bases short and J 5 bases short, with 7 bases between. The CDR3 contains 12 residues. CDR1 and CDR2 from the germline V gene are MDHEN and SYDVKM. CDR3 sequence reads: CASSFTLETQYF. CDR3 in DNA: TGTGCCAGCAGTTTCACGCTTGAGACCCAGTACTTC. The full variable domain, its missing parts supplied by reference TRBV28 and TRBJ2-5, is DVKVTQSSRYLVKRTGEKVFLECVQDMDHENMFWYRQDPGLGLRLIYFSYDVKMKEKGDIPEGYSVSREKKERFSLILESASTNQTSMYLCASSFTLETQYFGPGTRLLVL.

A word on this clone: Additional DNA sequences in this sample encode the identical CDR3. This chain uses TRBV28 with TRBJ1-5; the D is unclear. Germline lookup yields CDR1 MDHEN and CDR2 SYDVKM. This CDR3 has 14 amino acids. V gave up 2 bases and J gave up 5 bases, with 10 bases separating them. The CDR3 DNA is TGTGCCAGCAGTTTAGGGTTGACCGATCAGCCCCAGCATTTT. It encodes CASSLGLTDQPQHF.

V and J are TRBV7-2 and TRBJ1-6; no reliable D call. The V gene lost 3 bases and the J gene lost 0 bases, with 9 bases spanning the gap. The length of the CDR3 is 16 residues. In germline, CDR1 is SGHTA, CDR2 FQGNSA. The CDR3 is CASSLGGLSYNSPLHF. The CDR3 nucleotides read TGTGCCAGCAGCTTGGGAGGGCTCTCCTATAATTCACCCCTCCACTTT.

This chain connects TRBV9 to TRBJ1-1; D remains unclear. The CDR3 sequence is 13 residues long. V was pared by 5 bases and J by 6 bases, with 14 bases between. Germline V CDR1 and CDR2: SGDLS, YYNGEE. The CDR3 nucleotides are TGTGCCAGCAGACCCCCTCTGAGCCCTGAAGCTTTCTTT. Amino acid sequence: CASRPPLSPEAFF.

The CDR3 DNA reads as TGTGCCAGCGGAGCTAGCGGGAGCAGTCGGGAGACCCAGTACTTC. Protein product: CASGASGSSRETQYF. J is TRBJ2-5 and V is TRBV14; 10 bases match TRBD2. Germline values: CDR1 SGHDN, CDR2 FVKESK. This CDR3 region has 15 residues. Trimming cost V 8 bases and J 5 bases; bases outside gene matches: 11.

As regards this clone: The same CDR3 also results from other DNA sequences found in this sample. J is TRBJ1-1 and V is TRBV18; the D is unclear. Per germline, CDR1 KGHSH and CDR2 LQKENI. V dropped 4 bases and J dropped 2 bases, with 8 bases sitting between them. This CDR3 is 13 amino acids long. The CDR3 reads CASSLGPNTEAFF. The DNA of the CDR3 is TGTGCCAGCTCACTTGGACCCAACACTGAAGCTTTCTTT. Supplemented by reference TRBV18 and TRBJ1-1, the full variable domain reads NAGVMQNPRHLVRRRGQEARLRCSPMKGHSHVYWYRQLPEEGLKFMVYLQKENIIDESGMPKERFSAEFPKEGPSILRIQQVVRGDSAAYFCASSLGPNTEAFFGQGTRLTVV.

V and J are TRBV7-2 and TRBJ2-3, with D possibly being TRBD2 (5 bases). This CDR3 is built from 17 residues. The germline gives CDR1 SGHTA, CDR2 FQGNSA. V lost 5 bases and J lost 4, with 22 bases in between. The CDR3 loop is CASSPNPSGIPPDTQYF. Here the CDR3 DNA reads TGTGCCAGCAGCCCCAACCCCTCCGGGATCCCCCCAGATACGCAGTATTTT. Variable domain in full (rest from reference TRBV7-2 and TRBJ2-3): GAGVSQSPSNKVTEKGKDVELRCDPISGHTALYWYRQSLGQGLEFLIYFQGNSAPDKSGLPSDRFSAERTGGSVSTLTIQRTQQEDSAVYLCASSPNPSGIPPDTQYFGPGTRLTVL.

V and J are TRBV10-3 and TRBJ1-2, with D possibly being TRBD1 (5 bases). CDR3 length: 13 amino acids. From germline, CDR1 is ENHRY and CDR2 SYGVKD. V lost 4 bases and J 5 bases, leaving 11 bases between the germline ends. The CDR3 reads CAISGGAAYGYTF. CDR3 bases: TGTGCCATCAGTGGGGGCGCAGCGTATGGCTACACCTTC.

This clone came up once. This chain connects TRBV7-2 to TRBJ2-3; 11 bases are a match to TRBD2. With V trimmed by 8 bases and J by 4 bases, 8 bases remained unmatched. CDR1 SGHTA and CDR2 FQGNSA come from the germline V gene. The CDR3 length is 15 residues. This CDR3 is CASLLAGARADTQYF. As DNA, the CDR3 is TGTGCCAGCCTACTAGCGGGAGCGAGGGCAGATACGCAGTATTTT.

CDR3 loop: CASSLGLAYNEQFF. The CDR3, as DNA: TGTGCCAGCAGCTTGGGACTAGCCTACAATGAGCAGTTCTTC. The chain employs TRBV7-2 and TRBJ2-1; 8 positions agree with TRBD2. In germline, CDR1 is SGHTA, CDR2 FQGNSA. The CDR3 consists of 14 residues. V was clipped by 3 bases and J by 2 bases; unmatched bases: 0.

This clone has a handful of counts. This sequence joins TRBV7-3 and TRBJ2-1; 10 bases are shared with TRBD2. CDR1 and CDR2 from the germline V gene are SGHTA and FQGTGA. This CDR3 region has 15 residues. Trimming at V came to 3 bases and at J to 7 bases, leaving 6 bases not matched to a gene. The CDR3 sequence is CASSFSGRPGNEQFF. CDR3 DNA sequence: TGTGCCAGCAGCTTTAGCGGGAGGCCAGGGAATGAGCAGTTCTTC.

This chain joins TRBV6-2 or TRBV6-3 and TRBJ1-6; the D is unclear. The V gene lost 0 bases and the J gene lost 9 bases, with 3 bases spanning the gap. The length of the CDR3 is 12 residues. Germline V CDR1 and CDR2: MNHEY, SVGEGT. DNA of the CDR3: TGTGCCAGCAGTTACTCGCCTTCACCCCTCCACTTT. Amino acids: CASSYSPSPLHF.

The chain recombines TRBV14 with TRBJ1-3; D is unclear. With 2 bases removed from V and 4 bases from J, the gap between germline ends came to 15 bases. The CDR3 extends over 16 amino acids. CDR1 and CDR2 from the germline V gene are SGHDN and FVKESK. The CDR3 DNA reads as TGTGCCAGCAGCCAAACCAAGGGCCCAGTAGGAAACACCATATATTTT. Amino acid sequence: CASSQTKGPVGNTIYF.

This clone was counted only a few times. The V call is TRBV5-5, the J call TRBJ2-7; TRBD2 agrees at 8 bases. Unmatched junction bases numbered 15, after V lost 5 bases and J lost 5 bases. Germline V gives CDR1 SGHKS, CDR2 YYEKEE (reference sequence). This CDR3 is 16 amino acids long. In nucleotides, the CDR3 is TGTGCCAGCAGTTCTCCCCCTGGAGCGGGAGAAAACGAGCAGTACTTC. Amino acid sequence: CASSSPPGAGENEQYF. Full variable domain (rest looked up from reference TRBV5-5 and TRBJ2-7): DAGVTQSPTHLIKTRGQQVTLRCSPISGHKSVSWYQQVLGQGPQFIFQYYEKEERGRGNFPDRFSARQFPNYSSELNVNALLLGDSALYLCASSSPPGAGENEQYFGPGTRLTVT.

A few counts support this clone. The chain carries TRBV4-1 and TRBJ2-1; D assignment may be TRBD1 or TRBD2 (5 bases each). The CDR3 extends over 16 amino acids. The V and J ends lost 1 base and 2 bases respectively, with 12 bases between them. Germline V lookup: CDR1 MGHRA, CDR2 YSYEKL. The CDR3 bases are TGCGCCAGCAGCCAAGTTGGGGGAGTAACCTACAATGAGCAGTTCTTC. Its protein product is CASSQVGGVTYNEQFF.

The CDR3 nucleotides read TGTGCCAGCAGCGCCACCGGTGCCGGCTACACCTTC. Translation gives CASSATGAGYTF. The V gene is TRBV4-2, the J gene TRBJ1-2; D is uncertain. CDR1 is LGHNA and CDR2 is YNFKEQ in the germline V gene. The CDR3 has 12 residues. The ends were cut back, 5 bases at V and 8 bases at J, with 12 bases in the middle.